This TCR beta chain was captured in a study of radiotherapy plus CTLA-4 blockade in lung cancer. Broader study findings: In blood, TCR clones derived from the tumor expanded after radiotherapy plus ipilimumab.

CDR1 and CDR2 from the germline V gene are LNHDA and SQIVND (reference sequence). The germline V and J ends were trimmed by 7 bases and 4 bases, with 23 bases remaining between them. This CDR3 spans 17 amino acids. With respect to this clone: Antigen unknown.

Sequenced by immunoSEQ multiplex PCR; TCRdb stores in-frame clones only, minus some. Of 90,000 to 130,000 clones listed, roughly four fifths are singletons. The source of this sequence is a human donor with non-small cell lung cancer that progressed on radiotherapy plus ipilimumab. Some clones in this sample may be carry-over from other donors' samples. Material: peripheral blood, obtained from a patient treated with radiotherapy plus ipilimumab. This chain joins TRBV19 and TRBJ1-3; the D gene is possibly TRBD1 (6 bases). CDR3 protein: CASTRGPYRDSGNTIYF. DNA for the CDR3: TGTGCCAGTACGAGGGGACCTTACAGGGACTCGGGAAACACCATATATTTT. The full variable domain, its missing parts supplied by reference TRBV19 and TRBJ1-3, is DGGITQSPKYLFRKEGQNVTLSCEQNLNHDAMYWYRQDPGQGLRLIYYSQIVNDFQKGDIAEGYSVSREKKESFPLTVTSAQKNPTAFYLCASTRGPYRDSGNTIYFGEGSWLTVV.